These 30 T cell receptor beta chains came from one sample sequenced in a study of T cells in tumors after PD-1 blockade. TCRdb keeps only in-frame clones here, not all; method: immunoSEQ multiplex PCR. Here the sample spans 60,000 to 65,000 clones, around 74% being singletons. The specimen comprised PBMCs, sampled after anti-PD-1 treatment. The receptors come from a human donor with basal cell carcinoma.

The J gene is TRBJ1-2, the V gene TRBV18, with TRBD1 matching 11 bases. The CDR3 runs to 17 residues. Germline CDR1 is KGHSH and CDR2 is LQKENI. V lost 4 bases and J lost 8; bases outside the gene matches: 15. The CDR3, as DNA: TGTGCCAGCTCACACGGACAGGGGGCGATGACGGTCGGAGGCTACACCTTC. It encodes CASSHGQGAMTVGGYTF.

This clone was seen just once. This chain joins TRBV5-6 and TRBJ1-2, with D unclear. This CDR3 contains 15 residues. The V end lost 0 bases, the J end lost 3 bases, and 12 bases lay between the germline ends. Looked up from germline, CDR1 is SGHDT and CDR2 is YYEEEE. The CDR3 region is CASSLEAGSYYGYTF. The CDR3 DNA sequence: TGTGCCAGCAGCTTGGAGGCAGGTAGTTACTATGGCTACACCTTC.

The chain is built from TRBV19 and TRBJ1-5, with D unresolved. CDR1 and CDR2 from the germline V gene are LNHDA and SQIVND (reference sequence). V was cut by 0 bases and J by 6 bases, with 6 bases left in between. This CDR3 contains 13 residues. The DNA of the CDR3 is TGTGCCAGTAGTATAGATCTGGTTCAGCCCCAGCATTTT. This translates into CASSIDLVQPQHF.

V and J are TRBV3-1 (or the pseudogene TRBV3-2) and TRBJ2-2; 7 bases agree with TRBD2. J was trimmed by 1 base and V by 1 base; bases with no gene match: 12. The germline V gene encodes CDR1 LGHDT and CDR2 YNNKEL (reference sequence). CDR3 size: 19 residues. The CDR3 region has the DNA TGTGCCAGCAGCCAAGGGGTCCCTAGCGGTCATAGGAACACCGGGGAGCTGTTTTTT. This sequence encodes CASSQGVPSGHRNTGELFF.

The V call is TRBV28, the J call TRBJ1-5, with 7 bases that match TRBD1. The ends lost 6 bases at V and 4 bases at J; junction bases unmatched: 9. Germline V gene sequence: CDR1 MDHEN, CDR2 SYDVKM. The CDR3 contains 15 residues. This chain's CDR3 is CASRPHRGGNQPQHF. In nucleotides, the CDR3 is TGTGCCAGCAGACCTCACAGGGGTGGGAATCAGCCCCAGCATTTT.

In regard to this clone: Relative to the germline gene, one junction end is altered; a read error may explain this. The chain links TRBV20-1 to TRBJ1-1; D is undetermined. Germline V gene lookup returns CDR1 DFQATT and CDR2 SNEGSKA (reference sequence). The CDR3 loop spans 11 amino acids. In DNA form, the CDR3 reads TGCAGTGCCAGAGGAGACACTGAAGCTTTCTTT. It is translated as CSARGDTEAFF.

The chain couples TRBV5-6 to TRBJ2-7, with a possible D match to TRBD1 (5 bases). V dropped 4 bases and J dropped 8 bases, with 10 bases sitting between them. Germline V gene lookup returns CDR1 SGHDT and CDR2 YYEEEE. The CDR3 has 11 residues. Here the CDR3 DNA reads TGTGCCAGCAGCACACAGGACCAGCAGTACTTC. Translation: CASSTQDQQYF.

The chain joins TRBV14 to TRBJ1-4; 9 nucleotides agree with TRBD1. Germline CDR1 SGHDN, CDR2 FVKESK. This CDR3 has 16 residues. V shed 3 bases and J 2 bases; nucleotides not matched to a gene: 4. CDR3 sequence: CASSQETGGTNEKLFF. The DNA for the CDR3 is TGTGCCAGCAGCCAGGAAACAGGGGGCACTAATGAAAAACTGTTTTTT.

CDR3 sequence reads: CATQGYSGNTIYF. The DNA for the CDR3 is TGTGCCACTCAGGGTTACTCTGGAAACACCATATATTTT. V usage is TRBV6-5 and J usage is TRBJ1-3, with TRBD1 as a possible D gene (5 bases). Per the germline V gene, CDR1 is MNHEY and CDR2 is SVGAGI. Trimming shortened V by 10 bases and J by 0 bases, and 10 bases separated the two germline ends. The CDR3 extends over 13 amino acids.

The rearrangement joins TRBV6-1 to TRBJ1-6, with 7 bases matching TRBD1. The CDR3 runs 13 residues. Per germline, CDR1 MNHNS and CDR2 SASEGT. Trimming cost V 3 bases and J 9 bases; bases outside gene matches: 2. The CDR3 nucleotides are TGTGCCAGCAGTGAGACAGGGACTTCACCCCTCCACTTT. Translating gives CASSETGTSPLHF.

This sequence joins TRBV9 and TRBJ2-1; TRBD2 agrees at 9 bases. Germline-derived CDR1 and CDR2 are SGDLS and YYNGEE. The CDR3 consists of 15 residues. V was pared by 0 bases and J by 9 bases, with 7 bases of the junction left unmatched. In DNA form, the CDR3 reads TGTGCCAGCAGCGTAGAGGGACTAGCAACGGGTGAGCAGTTCTTC. Translating it yields CASSVEGLATGEQFF.

This clone has a handful of counts. In nucleotides, the CDR3 is TGTGCCAGCAGCTTAGCCGGACAGGGGCGACACCAGCCCCAGCATTTT. This sequence encodes CASSLAGQGRHQPQHF. The rearrangement links TRBV3-1 (or the pseudogene TRBV3-2) to TRBJ1-5; 9 bases fit TRBD1. The CDR3 sequence is 16 residues long. The V gene's germline CDR1 is LGHDT and CDR2 YNNKEL (reference sequence). J was trimmed by 7 bases and V by 5 bases; bases with no gene match: 12.

This clone has only a few counts. The CDR3 DNA is TGCGCCAGCAGCTGGACAGGGTTACTTTGGGAGCAGTACTTC. It specifies CASSWTGLLWEQYF. The V call is TRBV5-1, the J call TRBJ2-7; the match to TRBD1 covers 8 bases. Germline V gene data show CDR1 as SGHRS and CDR2 as YFSETQ. This CDR3 is 14 amino acids long. V was clipped by 3 bases and J by 7 bases; unmatched bases: 9.

The rearrangement joins TRBV2 to TRBJ1-1; D possibly corresponds to TRBD1 (6 bases). The V end was cut by 0 bases, the J end by 3 bases, with 14 bases between. CDR3 size: 16 residues. Looked up from germline, CDR1 is SNHLY and CDR2 is FYNNEI. CDR3 DNA: TGTGCCAGCAGTGAAGCGCAGGGGTGGACGGACACTGAAGCTTTCTTT. This sequence encodes CASSEAQGWTDTEAFF.

This clone was observed once. This sequence joins TRBV5-6 and TRBJ1-5; no clear D. The germline V gene has CDR1 SGHDT and CDR2 YYEEEE. The CDR3 is 15 residues long. V lost 3 bases to trimming and J lost 12 bases, with 22 bases between them. The CDR3 DNA follows: TGTGCCAGCAGCTCTCGGCGAATAAGCAATCAGGACCAGCATTTT. Amino acid sequence: CASSSRRISNQDQHF.

The chain carries TRBV21-1 and TRBJ1-4. TRBV21-1 is a listed pseudogene. This CDR3 spans 16 amino acids. CDR3 nucleotides: TGTGCCAGCAGCTCAAGGGCGGGTGCAACTAATGAAAAACTGTTTTTT. The encoded protein is CASSSRAGATNEKLFF.

This clone was detected a few times. The genes are TRBV2 and TRBJ1-1; D call uncertain. Germline V gene sequence: CDR1 SNHLY, CDR2 FYNNEI. The CDR3 has 14 amino acids. Trimming took off 6 bases at V and 4 bases at J, with 15 bases between the two ends. The CDR3 is CASSPSGVSTEAFF. The CDR3 coding sequence is TGTGCCAGCAGCCCCTCGGGAGTTAGCACTGAAGCTTTCTTT.

The rearrangement uses TRBV30 and TRBJ2-7, with D possibly being TRBD1 (6 bases). This CDR3 region has 14 residues. Germline-derived CDR1 and CDR2 are GTSNPN and SVGIG (reference sequence). The germline V and J ends were trimmed by 4 bases and 4 bases, with 17 bases remaining between them. This CDR3 is CAWTPRQGLYEQYF. For the CDR3, the DNA is TGTGCCTGGACCCCGCGGCAGGGGCTATACGAGCAGTACTTC. Variable domain in full (rest from reference TRBV30 and TRBJ2-7): SQTIHQWPATLVQPVGSPLSLECTVEGTSNPNLYWYRQAAGRGLQLLFYSVGIGQISSEVPQNLSASRPQDRQFILSSKKLLLSDSGFYLCAWTPRQGLYEQYFGPGTRLTVT.

The gene calls are TRBV28 and TRBJ1-5; a weak D match, TRBD1 (6 bases). Trimming removed 5 bases from V and 0 bases from J, with 17 bases in between. CDR3 length equals 17 residues. CDR1 MDHEN and CDR2 SYDVKM come from the germline V gene. CDR3 DNA sequence: TGTGCCAGCAGTCCCGCCCTCAGGACAGTTAGCAATCAGCCCCAGCATTTT. Protein sequence: CASSPALRTVSNQPQHF.

The V call is TRBV30, the J call TRBJ1-1, with a weak D call TRBD1 (5 bases). The CDR3 extends over 12 amino acids. The V and J ends lost 5 bases and 4 bases respectively, with 11 bases between them. From germline, CDR1 is GTSNPN and CDR2 SVGIG (reference sequence). This CDR3 is CAWGRGVTEAFF. Written as DNA, the CDR3 is TGTGCCTGGGGAAGAGGGGTCACTGAAGCTTTCTTT.

The chain is built from TRBV2 and TRBJ1-1; 8 bases map to TRBD1. With V trimmed by 5 bases and J by 2 bases, 7 bases remained unmatched. Germline V gene data show CDR1 as SNHLY and CDR2 as FYNNEI. This CDR3 region has 15 residues. Written as DNA, the CDR3 is TGTGCCAGCAGTTTTTTGGGACAGGACAACACTGAAGCTTTCTTT. Translating it yields CASSFLGQDNTEAFF.

The J gene is TRBJ2-1, the V gene TRBV7-2; no firm D call. This CDR3 comprises 14 residues. Trimming left V 4 bases short and J 0 bases short, with 7 bases between. CDR1 SGHTA and CDR2 FQGNSA come from the germline V gene. This CDR3 reads CASSSQSSYNEQFF. CDR3 bases: TGTGCCAGCAGCTCCCAGAGCTCCTACAATGAGCAGTTCTTC.

The chain recombines TRBV2 with TRBJ2-6; D not certain. Germline V gene sequence: CDR1 SNHLY, CDR2 FYNNEI. V gave up 7 bases and J gave up 0 bases, with 10 bases separating them. The CDR3 sequence is 15 residues long. The CDR3 DNA reads as TGTGCCAGCAAGGAACGCAGCTCTGGGGCCAACGTCCTGACTTTC. This gives the protein CASKERSSGANVLTF.

This clone is labeled as medium-sized (0.01 to 0.1%). The chain has TRBV5-1 and TRBJ1-3; D is unclear. The CDR3 sequence is 14 residues long. V was shortened by 4 bases and J by 0 bases, with 8 bases between the two germline ends. The germline V gene has CDR1 SGHRS and CDR2 YFSETQ. As DNA, the CDR3 is TGCGCCAGCAGCACGGTCTACTCTGGAAACACCATATATTTT. It codes for CASSTVYSGNTIYF.

CDR3 in amino acids: CATSREGGTLNTEAFF. CDR3 in DNA: TGTGCCACCAGCAGAGAAGGAGGCACACTGAACACTGAAGCTTTCTTT. The V gene is TRBV15, the J gene TRBJ1-1, with unresolved D. V was pared by 0 bases and J by 0 bases, with 11 bases between. Per the germline V gene, CDR1 is LNHNV and CDR2 is YYDKDF (reference sequence). This CDR3 contains 16 residues.

The V gene is TRBV4-1, the J gene TRBJ1-3, with 7 bases lining up with TRBD1. The germline gives CDR1 MGHRA, CDR2 YSYEKL. The CDR3 spans 17 residues. The J segment lost 0 bases and the V segment lost 0 bases, leaving 5 bases of the junction unmatched. The CDR3 region is CASSQERQGISGNTIYF. Written as DNA, the CDR3 is TGCGCCAGCAGCCAAGAAAGACAGGGTATCTCTGGAAACACCATATATTTT.

The chain combines TRBV6-2 or TRBV6-3 with TRBJ2-5; 11 bases match TRBD2. CDR3 size: 15 residues. The V segment lost 5 bases and the J segment 0 bases; nucleotides outside the gene matches: 2. Germline-derived CDR1 and CDR2 are MNHEY and SVGEGT. The CDR3 nucleotides are TGTGCCAGCAGTCCGGGACTAGCGGACCAAGAGACCCAGTACTTC. Its translation: CASSPGLADQETQYF.

This clone has more than one count but fewer than ten. V is TRBV7-8 and J is TRBJ2-5; weak D call: TRBD1 (5 bases). Germline lookup yields CDR1 SGHVS and CDR2 FQNEAQ. This CDR3 spans 13 amino acids. The ends were cut back, 5 bases at V and 3 bases at J, with 10 bases in the middle. DNA of the CDR3: TGTGCCAGCAGCCAAGCCAGGGAAGAGACCCAGTACTTC. Amino acid sequence: CASSQAREETQYF.

This chain uses TRBV9 with TRBJ2-3, with D uncertain. The CDR3 runs 11 residues. Trimming took 1 base from V and 6 from J, leaving 3 bases between them. Germline assignment: CDR1 SGDLS and CDR2 YYNGEE. CDR3 region: CASSVLDTQYF. The CDR3 bases are TGTGCCAGCAGCGTATTGGATACGCAGTATTTT.

The chain carries TRBV15 and TRBJ2-7; TRBD1 matches 7 bases. V was pared by 5 bases and J by 2 bases, with 9 bases of the junction left unmatched. CDR1 and CDR2 (germline): LNHNV, YYDKDF (reference sequence). CDR3 size: 15 residues. The CDR3 sequence is CATSERGLAAYEQYF. The CDR3, as DNA: TGTGCCACCAGCGAAAGGGGGCTGGCCGCCTACGAGCAGTACTTC. The whole variable domain, filled in from reference TRBV15 and TRBJ2-7, reads DAMVIQNPRYQVTQFGKPVTLSCSQTLNHNVMYWYQQKSSQAPKLLFHYYDKDFNNEADTPDNFQSRRPNTSFCFLDIRSPGLGDTAMYLCATSERGLAAYEQYFGPGTRLTVT.